These T cell receptor beta chains were read from a single sample in a study of post-analysis software for immune sequencing data. MiXCR was run by TCRdb on the PCR reads, yielding one entry per CDR3 protein. Of about 800,000 distinct CDR3 sequences in the sample, about 32% were seen once. Sequencing was carried out using blood. These receptors originate from a girl aged 10-17 years with multiple sclerosis. Each CDR3 is given with its conserved first and last residue. A D gene is named only where the DNA matches it firmly. Size tells how often a clone was seen (once, few, many) or the class of an expanded clone, and some rows leave it out.

v_call: TRBV7-9; clone_size: -; d_call: -; j_call: TRBJ1-2; cdr3_nt: TGTGCCAGCAGCTTGGGTGGAGCTCGTGGCTACACCTTC; cdr3_aa: CASSLGGARGYTF
v_call: TRBV28; clone_size: -; d_call: -; j_call: TRBJ2-7; cdr3_nt: TGTGCCAGCAGCCCGGCGGAGCACTACGAGCAGTACTTC; cdr3_aa: CASSPAEHYEQYF
v_call: TRBV4-2; clone_size: -; d_call: -; j_call: TRBJ2-3; cdr3_nt: TGTGCCAGCAGCCAAGGGCTAGTTTGGTATTTT; cdr3_aa: CASSQGLVWYF
v_call: TRBV20-1; clone_size: few; d_call: -; j_call: TRBJ2-5; cdr3_nt: TGCAGTGCTCCCCGGGATAGCCGGAAAGAGACCCAGTACTTC; cdr3_aa: CSAPRDSRKETQYF
v_call: TRBV12-3/TRBV12-4; clone_size: many; d_call: TRBD1; j_call: TRBJ2-1; cdr3_nt: TGTGCCAGCACCTCAACCGGGACAGGTTATCGTGAGCAGTTCTTC; cdr3_aa: CASTSTGTGYREQFF
v_call: TRBV12-3/TRBV12-4; clone_size: -; d_call: TRBD1; j_call: TRBJ2-5; cdr3_nt: TGTGCCAGCACCCTTACTCGAGCAGGGGGCACCCAGTACTTC; cdr3_aa: CASTLTRAGGTQYF
v_call: TRBV20-1; clone_size: few; d_call: TRBD1; j_call: TRBJ1-1; cdr3_nt: TGCAGTGCTCAGCGGGACAGCCTTCCGAACACTGAAGCTTTCTTT; cdr3_aa: CSAQRDSLPNTEAFF
v_call: TRBV12-3/TRBV12-4; clone_size: few; d_call: -; j_call: TRBJ1-2; cdr3_nt: TGTGCCAGCAGTTACAATGTCTATGGCTACACCTTC; cdr3_aa: CASSYNVYGYTF
v_call: TRBV29-1; clone_size: -; d_call: TRBD1; j_call: TRBJ2-2; cdr3_nt: TGCAGCGTCCCCGGGACAGGGGACGGGGAGCTGTTTTTT; cdr3_aa: CSVPGTGDGELFF
v_call: TRBV3-1; clone_size: -; d_call: -; j_call: TRBJ2-1; cdr3_nt: TGTGCCAGCAGCCAAAAGTCTAGCGTTTCCTGGTCCTACAATGAGCAGTTCTTC; cdr3_aa: CASSQKSSVSWSYNEQFF
v_call: TRBV7-2; clone_size: -; d_call: -; j_call: TRBJ1-1; cdr3_nt: TGTGCCAGCAGCTTAGGTTTCCAAGCGGGGGCTTTCTTT; cdr3_aa: CASSLGFQAGAFF
v_call: TRBV27; clone_size: -; d_call: TRBD2; j_call: TRBJ2-7; cdr3_nt: TGTGCCAGCAGCCCTAGCGGGGGTCTTCCCTACGAGCAGTACTTC; cdr3_aa: CASSPSGGLPYEQYF
v_call: TRBV20-1; clone_size: -; d_call: -; j_call: TRBJ2-3; cdr3_nt: TGCAGTGCTCCGGGCCCGGCCGGAGATACGCAGTATTTT; cdr3_aa: CSAPGPAGDTQYF
v_call: TRBV19; clone_size: -; d_call: -; j_call: TRBJ1-5; cdr3_nt: TGTGCCAGTAGTATACAGCGGTTTAACGGGCAGCCCCAGCATTTT; cdr3_aa: CASSIQRFNGQPQHF